The rows below give T cell receptor beta chains drawn from one sample of a study of preoperative IRX-2 immunotherapy in early breast cancer. Generated by immunoSEQ multiplex PCR, the TCRdb table keeps only in-frame clones and is missing some. The sample consists of around 770 clones, under 85% of them appearing once. The sequences come from tumor tissue, collected after IRX-2 immunotherapy. The receptors derive from a human donor with breast cancer. CDR3s include the opening cysteine and the closing phenylalanine or tryptophan. Fields, in order: CDR3 length, clone size, D gene, V gene, J gene, CDR3 DNA, CDR3 protein. D genes are given only for firm matches. The size entry is marked missing in some rows and otherwise reads once, few, many or a size class.

13	NA	NA	TRBV14	TRBJ2-2	TGTGCCAGCAGCCCCCAGAACACCGGGGAGCTGTTTTTT	CASSPQNTGELFF
14	NA	NA	TRBV6-8	TRBJ1-5	TGTGCCAGCAGGAGCCGCGTGGGGTACCAGCCCCAGCATTTT	CASRSRVGYQPQHF
17	NA	TRBD1	TRBV6-8	TRBJ1-2	TGTGCCAGCAGTTACTCGACCAGGACAGGGGAACAATATGGCTACACCTTC	CASSYSTRTGEQYGYTF
14	NA	TRBD1	TRBV19	TRBJ1-1	TGTGCCAGTAGTGAACAGGGGATGAACACTGAAGCTTTCTTT	CASSEQGMNTEAFF
16	few	NA	TRBV19	TRBJ1-1	TGTGCCAGTAGTATAGGGGGCAACCCCGAGGCCACTGAAGCTTTCTTT	CASSIGGNPEATEAFF
14	NA	NA	TRBV19	TRBJ1-1	TGTGCCAGTATCCCCACATTGATGAACACTGAAGCTTTCTTT	CASIPTLMNTEAFF
14	NA	TRBD1	TRBV19	TRBJ2-7	TGTGCCAGTAGTATAGATGGACAGGACTACGAGCAGTACTTC	CASSIDGQDYEQYF
18	NA	TRBD1	TRBV14	TRBJ1-2	TGTGCCAGCAGCGAATCTAACTTTGGACAGGGGGGACCCTATGGCTACACCTTC	CASSESNFGQGGPYGYTF
16	NA	TRBD2	TRBV6-8	TRBJ2-1	TGTGCCAGCAGTTATCTAGCGGAGGGATCCTACAATGAGCAGTTCTTC	CASSYLAEGSYNEQFF
15	NA	NA	TRBV18	TRBJ2-7	TGTGCCAGCTCACCACGTGCTAGCGACTCCTACGAGCAGTACTTC	CASSPRASDSYEQYF
15	NA	NA	TRBV22-1	TRBJ2-7	TGTGCCAGCAGTGAGGGTGGACAGGGGAGCTACGAGCAGTACTTC	CASSEGGQGSYEQYF
13	NA	NA	TRBV28	TRBJ2-1	TGTGCCAGCAGTGAATTACAGGACAATGAGCAGTTCTTC	CASSELQDNEQFF
13	NA	NA	TRBV28	TRBJ1-1	TGTGCCAGCAGTTCAGGAGGGAGCACTGAAGCTTTCTTT	CASSSGGSTEAFF
14	NA	TRBD2	TRBV7-1	TRBJ2-4	TGTGCCAGCAGTTTTGGCCCGGGAGGGAACATTCAGTACTTC	CASSFGPGGNIQYF
14	NA	TRBD1	TRBV11-3	TRBJ2-5	TGTGCCAGCAGCCACCAGACAGGGGGCGAGACCCAGTACTTC	CASSHQTGGETQYF
15	NA	TRBD2	TRBV6-8	TRBJ2-5	TGTGCCAGCAGTTACTGGCTAGCGGGAGCTGAGACCCAGTACTTC	CASSYWLAGAETQYF
14	NA	NA	TRBV7-5	TRBJ2-7	TGTGCCAGCAGCTTTAGCGGGAGGGCCCCCGAGCAGTACTTC	CASSFSGRAPEQYF
13	NA	NA	TRBV29-1	TRBJ1-1	TGCAGCGTTGTAGGCAGGGGAAACACTGAAGCTTTCTTT	CSVVGRGNTEAFF
14	NA	NA	TRBV28	TRBJ1-5	TGTGCCAGCAGCTTCGGACGGTTCAATCAGCCCCAGCATTTT	CASSFGRFNQPQHF
17	NA	TRBD2	TRBV28	TRBJ2-1	TGTGCCAGCAGCCTGACTACTAGCGGGAGTTCCTACAATGAGCAGTTCTTC	CASSLTTSGSSYNEQFF
16	NA	NA	TRBV19	TRBJ2-4	TGTGCCAGTAGTATAACCGGGGAGCTAGCCAAAAACATTCAGTACTTC	CASSITGELAKNIQYF
13	NA	NA	TRBV19	TRBJ2-2	TGTGCCAGTAGCCCACTCTTTGGCGGGGAGCTGTTTTTT	CASSPLFGGELFF
16	NA	NA	TRBV6-8	TRBJ2-2	TGTGCCAGCAGCGCTCTTGTTGGGGGGATGAACGGGGAGCTGTTTTTT	CASSALVGGMNGELFF
13	NA	NA	TRBV19	TRBJ2-1	TGTGCCGGAAGCCCGGGGTACGGCAATGAGCAGTTCTTC	CAGSPGYGNEQFF
16	few	NA	TRBV28	TRBJ1-4	TGTGCCAGCAGGGCAGGAACGACAGCCGCGGGGGAAAAACTGTTTTTT	CASRAGTTAAGEKLFF
14	NA	NA	TRBV11-1	TRBJ2-3	TGTGCCAGCAGCTTAGCGGGGGGCACAGATACGCAGTATTTT	CASSLAGGTDTQYF
14	NA	NA	TRBV19	TRBJ1-2	TGTGCCAGTTCCGGACAGACTTCTAACTATGGCTACACCTTC	CASSGQTSNYGYTF
15	NA	NA	TRBV19	TRBJ1-4	TGTGCCAGTAGTATCACAGAGATGGGGGATGAAAAACTGTTTTTT	CASSITEMGDEKLFF
15	NA	TRBD2	TRBV6-8	TRBJ2-3	TGTGCCAGCTTCCGGGACTACGCCACCACAGATACGCAGTATTTT	CASFRDYATTDTQYF
19	NA	TRBD2	TRBV30	TRBJ2-7	TGTGCCTGGACCGACCTCGGACTAGCGGGATCCTATTTCTTGAACGAGCAGTACTTC	CAWTDLGLAGSYFLNEQYF
14	few	NA	TRBV11-3	TRBJ1-4	TGTGCCAGCAGCTATCAGGGTTTTAATGAAAAACTGTTTTTT	CASSYQGFNEKLFF
15	NA	TRBD1	TRBV10-2	TRBJ1-2	TGCGCCAGCAGTGAGATCTCACAGGGGTACTATGGCTACACCTTC	CASSEISQGYYGYTF
16	NA	NA	TRBV30	TRBJ2-3	TGTGCCTGGAGTCAACTCTACGGGGCAACCACAGATACGCAGTATTTT	CAWSQLYGATTDTQYF
11	NA	NA	TRBV10-1	TRBJ1-1	TGCGCCAGCTCCCAAGGGGGAGAAGCTTTCTTT	CASSQGGEAFF
14	NA	NA	TRBV28	TRBJ1-5	TGTGCCAGCACCCTCGACGGGAGCAATCAGCCCCAGCATTTT	CASTLDGSNQPQHF
14	NA	NA	TRBV15	TRBJ1-2	TGTGCCACCAGCAGAGATAGACAGGCCTATGGCTACACCTTC	CATSRDRQAYGYTF
17	NA	TRBD2	TRBV11-3	TRBJ2-5	TGTGCCAGCAGCTTAGGTCATCAGCGGGAGCGCCAAGAGACCCAGTACTTC	CASSLGHQRERQETQYF
19	NA	NA	TRBV6-8	TRBJ2-5	TGTGCCAGCAGTTACTCGGTGGGGGGCACGAAGGGTAAAAAAGAGACCCAGTACTTC	CASSYSVGGTKGKKETQYF
15	hyperexpanded	NA	TRBV6-8	TRBJ1-5	TGTGCCAGCAGTTACTCGAATCAGGGCAATCAGCCCCAGCATTTT	CASSYSNQGNQPQHF
15	NA	TRBD1	TRBV11-3	TRBJ2-1	TGTGCCAGCAGCTTAGAAGGACAGGGGATTAATGAGCAGTTCTTC	CASSLEGQGINEQFF
15	NA	NA	TRBV30	TRBJ1-5	TGTGCCTGGAGTCCCTTGAACAGGGTGGAACAGCCCCAGCATTTT	CAWSPLNRVEQPQHF
15	NA	NA	TRBV18	TRBJ1-2	TGTGCCAGCTCACCCTCAGGGGTCTCTTCGGAAGGCTACACCTTC	CASSPSGVSSEGYTF
14	NA	TRBD1	TRBV5-1	TRBJ2-1	TGCGCCACCTCCGGGACAGGGGGAGGGAGTGAGCAGTTCTTC	CATSGTGGGSEQFF
14	few	NA	TRBV6-8	TRBJ1-3	TGTGCCAGCAGTCGAGAAAGCTCTGGAAACACCATATATTTT	CASSRESSGNTIYF
16	NA	NA	TRBV11-3	TRBJ1-1	TGTGCCAGAAGCTTAGAGGTCCCTACATTTAACACTGAAGCTTTCTTT	CARSLEVPTFNTEAFF
16	NA	TRBD2	TRBV11-3	TRBJ2-5	TGTGCCAGCAGCTCTATAGCGGGAGGATCTCCAACGGCCCAGTACTTC	CASSSIAGGSPTAQYF
13	NA	TRBD1	TRBV29-1	TRBJ2-3	TGCAGCGTTGAAGACGGGACAGGTGATACGCAGTATTTT	CSVEDGTGDTQYF
16	NA	TRBD1	TRBV19	TRBJ1-5	TGTGCCAGTAGTCAAGGACAGGGATATAGCAATCAGCCCCAGCATTTT	CASSQGQGYSNQPQHF
15	NA	NA	TRBV9	TRBJ1-5	TGTGCCAGCAGTTCCTTTTTGGATCGCAATCAGCCCCAGCATTTT	CASSSFLDRNQPQHF
15	NA	NA	TRBV19	TRBJ2-2	TGTGCCAGTAACTTGCAGGGGAGTAACACCGGGGAGCTGTTTTTT	CASNLQGSNTGELFF
13	NA	TRBD1	TRBV7-4	TRBJ1-1	TGTGCCAGCAGTTCACAGGGGGACACTGAAGCTTTCTTT	CASSSQGDTEAFF
16	NA	NA	TRBV28	TRBJ1-4	TGTGCCAGCAGCTTGGCAGGGAGAGGGGGGAGTGAAAAACTGTTTTTT	CASSLAGRGGSEKLFF
14	NA	NA	TRBV15	TRBJ1-1	TGTGCCACCAGCAGAGACAGGGAAAGCACTGAAGCTTTCTTT	CATSRDRESTEAFF
15	NA	NA	TRBV10-1	TRBJ2-3	TGCGCCAGCAGCCCCGAGGGCCCTAGGTCCGATACGCAGTATTTT	CASSPEGPRSDTQYF
16	NA	NA	TRBV23-1	TRBJ2-2	TGCGCCAGCAGCTTGGAGGCGAGGCCGGACACCGGGGAGCTGTTTTTT	CASSLEARPDTGELFF
16	few	TRBD2	TRBV11-3	TRBJ2-1	TGTGCCAGCAGCTTGTTTGGGGCTAGCGGGAAAAATGAGCAGTTCTTC	CASSLFGASGKNEQFF
16	NA	TRBD1	TRBV19	TRBJ1-3	TGTGCCAGTAGACACAGGGGGGCTATCTATGAAAACACCATATATTTT	CASRHRGAIYENTIYF
12	NA	NA	TRBV29-1	TRBJ1-1	TGCAGCGCCCTAAGGTGGGGTTATGAAGCTTTCTTT	CSALRWGYEAFF
14	NA	TRBD1	TRBV11-3	TRBJ2-5	TGTGCCAGCAGCGCCGGGACAGAACAAGAGACCCAGTACTTC	CASSAGTEQETQYF